The 28 T cell receptor beta chains given below trace back to one sample, sequenced in a study of persistence of HIV-infected CD4 T cells. Overlapping HIV-1 Gag 15-mer peptides at 0.8 to 1 ug per peptide per mL were used. CD4+ T cells upregulating both CD40 ligand and CD69 were sorted as responding cells. These receptors have no identified antigens. This was the immunoSEQ version 4 assay in survey mode. This table comes from immunoSEQ multiplex PCR, and its TCRdb copy is limited to in-frame clones, with some not included. Found here are approximately 25,000 clones, around 67% of them singletons; the top ten hold less than 2%. Sample: CD4+ T cells sorted from PBMCs after approximately 19-hour stimulation, taken from a patient who received antiretroviral therapy. The source is an adult man with HIV who was CMV-seropositive.

The gene calls are TRBV5-1 and TRBJ2-7; TRBD1 might be the D (5 bases). Germline V gene data show CDR1 as SGHRS and CDR2 as YFSETQ. V dropped 3 bases and J dropped 1 base, with 11 bases sitting between them. CDR3 size: 14 residues. The CDR3 nucleotides read TGCGCCAGCAGCTCGACAGCCCTATCCTACGAGCAGTACTTC. It specifies CASSSTALSYEQYF.

This clone turned up a few times. The chain is built from TRBV18 and TRBJ1-1, with TRBD1 matching over 7 bases. CDR3 size: 14 residues. CDR1 is KGHSH and CDR2 is LQKENI in the germline V gene. V trimming: 8 bases; J trimming: 5 bases; junction bases outside the gene matches: 11. The CDR3 sequence: CASTRTGRETEAFF. CDR3 nucleotides: TGTGCCAGCACGAGGACAGGCCGCGAGACTGAAGCTTTCTTT. Full variable domain (outside the CDR3, taken from reference TRBV18 and TRBJ1-1): NAGVMQNPRHLVRRRGQEARLRCSPMKGHSHVYWYRQLPEEGLKFMVYLQKENIIDESGMPKERFSAEFPKEGPSILRIQQVVRGDSAAYFCASTRTGRETEAFFGQGTRLTVV.

The chain has TRBV5-1 and TRBJ1-5, with TRBD1 matching 7 bases. V lost 4 bases to trimming and J lost 3 bases; unmatched junction nucleotides: 7. Per germline, CDR1 SGHRS and CDR2 YFSETQ. CDR3 length equals 15 residues. The CDR3 bases are TGCGCCAGCAGCCAAGGACAGGCCGACAATCAGCCCCAGCATTTT. This gives the protein CASSQGQADNQPQHF.

By frequency in the sample, this clone is medium-sized. The CDR3 DNA follows: TGTGCCAGCAGTTTACGGACAGGGGGAGGTAGCAATCAGCCCCAGCATTTT. It yields the protein CASSLRTGGGSNQPQHF. The chain joins TRBV6-2 or TRBV6-3 to TRBJ1-5; TRBD1 aligns across 10 bases. CDR1 and CDR2 (germline): MNHEY, SVGEGT. V lost 4 bases and J lost 0; bases outside the gene matches: 6. The CDR3 totals 17 residues.

This clone was seen a few times. This chain uses TRBV19 with TRBJ1-6, with D possibly TRBD1 on 5 matching bases. The CDR3 loop spans 15 amino acids. V was pared by 6 bases and J by 7 bases, with 16 bases between. Germline lookup yields CDR1 LNHDA and CDR2 SQIVND (reference sequence). CDR3 sequence reads: CASRSQASKNSPLHF. In DNA, the CDR3 is TGTGCCAGTAGGTCACAGGCGAGTAAGAATTCACCCCTCCACTTT.

The rearrangement uses TRBV5-3 and TRBJ1-5; the match to TRBD1 covers 7 bases. TRBV5-3 is placed among ORFs of uncertain function. The CDR3 has 17 amino acids. V shed 4 bases and J 4 bases; nucleotides not matched to a gene: 14. The CDR3 spells CARSGDRRRVENQPQHF. CDR3 sequence (DNA): TGTGCCAGAAGCGGGGACAGACGTCGGGTAGAGAATCAGCCCCAGCATTTT.

The chain joins TRBV19 to TRBJ1-2; perhaps TRBD1 as D (6 bases). Germline CDR1 reads LNHDA; CDR2 reads SQIVND (reference sequence). CDR3 length: 15 residues. Trimming removed 1 base at V and 4 bases at J, with 13 bases between. The CDR3 region has the DNA TGTGCCAGTAGTATAGCGGGCAGGGGAGCCTATGGCTACACCTTC. Protein product: CASSIAGRGAYGYTF.

The genes are TRBV5-1 and TRBJ1-2; D not resolved. V lost 0 bases to trimming and J lost 7 bases, with 10 bases between them. Germline CDR1 is SGHRS and CDR2 is YFSETQ. The CDR3 sequence is 13 residues long. DNA of the CDR3: TGCGCCAGCAGCTTGGACAGCTTACTTGGCTACACCTTC. This sequence encodes CASSLDSLLGYTF.

The chain uses TRBV5-1 and TRBJ1-6; perhaps TRBD1 as D (6 bases). In germline, CDR1 is SGHRS, CDR2 YFSETQ. The CDR3 covers 14 residues. V was trimmed by 4 bases and J by 14 bases, leaving 19 bases between them. CDR3 nucleotides: TGCGCCAGCAGCCCGGACAGTCCTAAGGGGGCCCTCCACTTT. This sequence encodes CASSPDSPKGALHF.

This clone was observed a handful of times. This sequence joins TRBV5-1 and TRBJ1-1, with TRBD1 as a possible D gene (5 bases). V was clipped by 1 base and J by 0 bases, with 16 bases between them. This CDR3 comprises 17 residues. Germline-derived CDR1 and CDR2 are SGHRS and YFSETQ. CDR3 in DNA: TGCGCCAGCAGCTTGACCGGGACCACGTCTATGAACACTGAAGCTTTCTTT. Translated: CASSLTGTTSMNTEAFF.

The CDR3 nucleotides read TGTGCCAGCAGCTGGGCGGGGGGGATGAATGAGCAGTTCTTC. Encoded protein: CASSWAGGMNEQFF. The rearrangement joins TRBV7-2 to TRBJ2-1; 9 bases agree with TRBD2. The CDR3 length is 14 residues. Germline V gene lookup returns CDR1 SGHTA and CDR2 FQGNSA. V was clipped by 4 bases and J by 7 bases; unmatched bases: 5.

This clone was seen a few times. This chain joins TRBV5-1 and TRBJ2-3; 13 nucleotides agree with TRBD2. This CDR3 is 18 amino acids long. V shed 3 bases and J 4 bases; nucleotides not matched to a gene: 11. Germline V gene sequence: CDR1 SGHRS, CDR2 YFSETQ. The CDR3 region has the DNA TGCGCCAGCAGCTCGGCCAGGCGACTAGCGGGGGGTTCAGATACGCAGTATTTT. Residues: CASSSARRLAGGSDTQYF. Full variable domain (rest looked up from reference TRBV5-1 and TRBJ2-3): KAGVTQTPRYLIKTRGQQVTLSCSPISGHRSVSWYQQTPGQGLQFLFEYFSETQRNKGNFPGRFSGRQFSNSRSEMNVSTLELGDSALYLCASSSARRLAGGSDTQYFGPGTRLTVL.

The V call is TRBV29-1, the J call TRBJ1-5; D may be TRBD1 (6 bases). Trimming took 4 bases from V and 2 from J, leaving 12 bases between them. The CDR3 has 14 amino acids. Germline V lookup: CDR1 SQVTM, CDR2 ANQGSEA. The CDR3 DNA sequence: TGCAGCGTTGCAGGCCAGGGGCGCAATCAGCCCCAGCATTTT. Its protein is CSVAGQGRNQPQHF.

The chain has TRBV28 and TRBJ1-2, with a weak D call TRBD1 (6 bases). Germline CDR1 MDHEN, CDR2 SYDVKM. With 3 bases removed from V and 0 bases from J, the gap between germline ends came to 11 bases. This CDR3 region has 15 residues. The CDR3 coding sequence is TGTGCCAGCAGTTTCGGACAGAGTACTAACTATGGCTACACCTTC. The encoded protein is CASSFGQSTNYGYTF.

The gene calls are TRBV5-1 and TRBJ2-7, with D possibly being TRBD1 or TRBD2 (5 bases each). Germline CDR1 reads SGHRS; CDR2 reads YFSETQ. Deletions cut 0 bases from V and 2 bases from J, with 12 bases between. The CDR3 length is 15 residues. CDR3 coding DNA: TGCGCCAGCAGCTTGGCCCCGGGACGGGCCTACGAGCAGTACTTC. Protein sequence: CASSLAPGRAYEQYF. Full variable domain (remainder filled in from reference TRBV5-1 and TRBJ2-7): KAGVTQTPRYLIKTRGQQVTLSCSPISGHRSVSWYQQTPGQGLQFLFEYFSETQRNKGNFPGRFSGRQFSNSRSEMNVSTLELGDSALYLCASSLAPGRAYEQYFGPGTRLTVT.

The chain links TRBV28 to TRBJ1-4, with 8 nucleotides matching TRBD1. This CDR3 is built from 11 residues. Germline lookup yields CDR1 MDHEN and CDR2 SYDVKM. Unmatched junction bases numbered 3, after V lost 11 bases and J lost 7 bases. The CDR3 nucleotides are TGTGCCGGGACAGGTTTTGAAAAACTGTTTTTT. Translation gives CAGTGFEKLFF.

The CDR3 nucleotides are TGTGCCAGCAGTCCGCCGGGGGCAGTTGGCTACACCTTC. It is translated as CASSPPGAVGYTF. J is TRBJ1-2 and V is TRBV27; D may be TRBD1 (6 bases). CDR3 length equals 13 residues. Germline CDR1 and CDR2: MNHEY and SMNVEV (reference sequence). V lost 5 bases and J 7 bases, leaving 14 bases between the germline ends.

The CDR3 nucleotides are TGCAGTGCCAGTCCCCCAGGAGCTAGCACAGATACGCAGTATTTT. Translating gives CSASPPGASTDTQYF. The V gene is TRBV20-1, the J gene TRBJ2-3, with D unresolved. V was pared by 6 bases and J by 0 bases, with 16 bases between. CDR3 length: 15 residues. Per germline, CDR1 DFQATT and CDR2 SNEGSKA (reference sequence).

This rearrangement joins TRBV6-1 to TRBJ2-7, with D hard to call. Germline loops: CDR1 MNHNS, CDR2 SASEGT. The CDR3 is 13 amino acids. V was cut by 2 bases and J by 3 bases, with 8 bases left in between. CDR3 bases: TGTGCCAGCAGTGAACAAGCTAGCTACGAGCAGTACTTC. Translating gives CASSEQASYEQYF.

The chain recombines TRBV3-1 (or the pseudogene TRBV3-2) with TRBJ2-3, with 8 bases matching TRBD1. J lost 4 bases, V lost 0 bases, and 9 bases had no gene match. Germline values: CDR1 LGHDT, CDR2 YNNKEL (reference sequence). This CDR3 is built from 17 residues. The CDR3 is CASSQEPGQGISDTQYF. CDR3 nucleotide sequence: TGTGCCAGCAGCCAAGAACCCGGACAGGGAATTTCAGATACGCAGTATTTT.

This chain joins TRBV7-6 and TRBJ2-3, with 9 nucleotides matching TRBD1. V was pared by 4 bases and J by 4 bases, with 6 bases of the junction left unmatched. The CDR3 is 15 residues long. The germline CDR1 and CDR2 sequences are SGHVS and FNYEAQ. This chain's CDR3 is CASSSSGQGPDTQYF. CDR3 DNA: TGTGCCAGCAGCTCTTCGGGACAGGGCCCAGATACGCAGTATTTT. The entire variable domain, with the rest obtained from reference TRBV7-6 and TRBJ2-3, is as follows: GAGVSQSPRYKVTKRGQDVALRCDPISGHVSLYWYRQALGQGPEFLTYFNYEAQQDKSGLPNDRFSAERPEGSISTLTIQRTEQRDSAMYRCASSSSGQGPDTQYFGPGTRLTVL.

This chain uses TRBV2 with TRBJ1-6; D call uncertain. Trimming took off 6 bases at V and 7 bases at J, with 4 bases between the two ends. Germline CDR1 SNHLY, CDR2 FYNNEI. This CDR3 has 11 residues. The CDR3 loop reads CASSINSPLHF. The CDR3 DNA sequence: TGTGCCAGCAGCATCAATTCACCCCTCCACTTT.

The chain couples TRBV5-1 to TRBJ2-2; D may be TRBD2 (5 bases). CDR1 and CDR2 (germline): SGHRS, YFSETQ. CDR3 length: 16 residues. V dropped 0 bases and J dropped 4 bases, with 13 bases sitting between them. This CDR3 is CASSLVWTLGTGELFF. The CDR3 DNA is TGCGCCAGCAGCTTGGTTTGGACTCTTGGCACCGGGGAGCTGTTTTTT.

The J gene is TRBJ2-7, the V gene TRBV7-8; D unresolved. Germline CDR1 is SGHVS and CDR2 is FQNEAQ. There are 12 residues in the CDR3. The V and J ends lost 5 bases and 3 bases respectively, with 8 bases between them. DNA of the CDR3: TGTGCCAGCAGCCCCTTCGGCTACGAGCAGTACTTC. It encodes CASSPFGYEQYF.

This clone was observed a single time. The chain couples TRBV2 to TRBJ2-7; TRBD2 matches at 9 bases. This CDR3 has 16 residues. CDR1 and CDR2 from the germline V gene are SNHLY and FYNNEI. Unmatched junction bases numbered 9, after V lost 3 bases and J lost 3 bases. As DNA, the CDR3 is TGTGCCAGCAGTGAGGGGGTCCAGCGGGGGGTCTACGAGCAGTACTTC. Protein: CASSEGVQRGVYEQYF.

The chain recombines TRBV28 with TRBJ1-5; D is uncertain. This CDR3 spans 13 amino acids. In germline, CDR1 is MDHEN, CDR2 SYDVKM. Trimming removed 6 bases from V and 3 bases from J, with 9 bases in between. The CDR3 spells CASRGGINQPQHF. CDR3 nucleotide sequence: TGTGCCAGCAGGGGCGGGATCAATCAGCCCCAGCATTTT. Full variable domain (rest looked up from reference TRBV28 and TRBJ1-5): DVKVTQSSRYLVKRTGEKVFLECVQDMDHENMFWYRQDPGLGLRLIYFSYDVKMKEKGDIPEGYSVSREKKERFSLILESASTNQTSMYLCASRGGINQPQHFGDGTRLSIL.

The chain has TRBV3-1 (or the pseudogene TRBV3-2) and TRBJ1-1; 8 bases match TRBD1. V shed 3 bases and J 1 base; nucleotides not matched to a gene: 4. Germline lookup yields CDR1 LGHDT and CDR2 YNNKEL (reference sequence). The CDR3 has 15 residues. In nucleotides, the CDR3 is TGTGCCAGCAGCCACGGACAGGGTGAGAACACTGAAGCTTTCTTT. As protein: CASSHGQGENTEAFF.

The V and J genes are TRBV7-3 and TRBJ2-3; unclear D gene. V was cut by 4 bases and J by 3 bases, with 11 bases left in between. CDR1 is SGHTA, CDR2 FQGTGA, per germline. This CDR3 contains 14 residues. Here the CDR3 DNA reads TGTGCCAGCAGCTGGAAATGGGGTACAGATACGCAGTATTTT. This encodes CASSWKWGTDTQYF.